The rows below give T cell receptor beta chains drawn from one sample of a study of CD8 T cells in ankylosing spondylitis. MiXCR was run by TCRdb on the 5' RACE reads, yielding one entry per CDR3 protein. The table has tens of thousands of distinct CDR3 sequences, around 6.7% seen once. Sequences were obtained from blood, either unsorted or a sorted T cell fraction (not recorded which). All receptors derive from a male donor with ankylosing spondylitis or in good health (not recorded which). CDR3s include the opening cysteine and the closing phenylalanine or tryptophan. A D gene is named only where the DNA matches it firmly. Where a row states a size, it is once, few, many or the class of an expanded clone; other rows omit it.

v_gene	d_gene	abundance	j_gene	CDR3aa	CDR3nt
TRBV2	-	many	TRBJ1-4	CASSEAALLGANEKLFF	TGTGCCAGCAGTGAAGCGGCTCTTCTCGGCGCCAATGAAAAACTGTTTTTT
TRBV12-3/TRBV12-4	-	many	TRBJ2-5	CASSRQRGAGETQYF	TGTGCCAGCAGTCGCCAACGGGGGGCAGGGGAGACCCAGTACTTC
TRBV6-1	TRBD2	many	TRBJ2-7	CASSQGASRTSGKYEQYF	TGTGCCAGCAGCCAGGGGGCCTCTAGGACTAGCGGGAAATACGAGCAGTACTTC
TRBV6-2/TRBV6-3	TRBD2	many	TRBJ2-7	CASSYGSGSTHEQYF	TGTGCCAGCAGTTACGGTAGCGGGAGCACCCACGAGCAGTACTTC
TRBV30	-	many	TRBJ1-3	CAWKVAGNTIYF	TGTGCCTGGAAGGTAGCCGGAAACACCATATATTTT
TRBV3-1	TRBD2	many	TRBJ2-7	CASVGGGREQYF	TGTGCCAGCGTCGGGGGAGGGCGCGAGCAGTACTTC
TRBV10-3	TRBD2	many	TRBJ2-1	CAISESIAGGEQFF	TGTGCCATCAGTGAGTCTATAGCGGGAGGTGAGCAGTTCTTC
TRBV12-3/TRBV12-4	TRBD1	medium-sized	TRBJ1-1	CASSLGQTFGAFF	TGTGCCAGCAGTCTGGGACAGACTTTTGGCGCTTTCTTT
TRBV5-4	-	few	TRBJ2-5	CASSLIGTQETQYF	TGTGCCAGCAGCTTGATAGGGACTCAAGAGACCCAGTACTTC
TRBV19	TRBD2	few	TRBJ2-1	CASSSGSYNEQFF	TGTGCCAGTAGTAGCGGGAGTTACAATGAGCAGTTCTTC
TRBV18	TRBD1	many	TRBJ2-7	CASSPNPDRAAYEQYF	TGTGCCAGCTCACCTAATCCTGACAGGGCAGCCTACGAGCAGTACTTC
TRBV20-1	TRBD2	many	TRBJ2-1	CSASGLADYNEQFF	TGCAGTGCTAGCGGTCTAGCGGACTACAATGAGCAGTTCTTC
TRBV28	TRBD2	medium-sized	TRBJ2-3	CASSFLAGTDTQYF	TGTGCCAGCAGTTTTCTAGCGGGCACAGATACGCAGTATTTT
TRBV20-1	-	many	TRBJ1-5	CSARQGSNQPQHF	TGCAGTGCCCGTCAGGGAAGCAATCAGCCCCAGCATTTT
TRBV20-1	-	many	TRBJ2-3	CSARSGGSSTDTQYF	TGCAGTGCTAGATCCGGGGGATCTAGCACAGATACGCAGTATTTT
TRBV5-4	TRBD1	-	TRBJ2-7	CASSFPGTGYYEQYF	TGTGCCAGCAGCTTCCCCGGGACAGGGTACTACGAGCAGTACTTC
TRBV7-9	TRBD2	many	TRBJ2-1	CASSLRLERGGPEQFF	TGTGCCAGCAGCTTAAGGTTGGAGCGGGGGGGCCCGGAGCAGTTCTTC
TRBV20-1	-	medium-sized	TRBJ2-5	CSARDPIAERETQYF	TGCAGTGCTAGAGATCCTATAGCGGAGAGGGAGACCCAGTACTTC
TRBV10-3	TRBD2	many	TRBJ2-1	CAIKEASGNKNEQFF	TGTGCCATCAAAGAGGCTAGCGGGAATAAGAATGAGCAGTTCTTC
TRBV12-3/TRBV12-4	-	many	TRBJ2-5	CASSSDRGGTQYF	TGTGCCAGCAGCTCGGACCGGGGAGGGACCCAGTACTTC
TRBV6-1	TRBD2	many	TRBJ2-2	CASSVNPGGTGELFF	TGTGCCAGCAGTGTGAACCCGGGGGGCACCGGGGAGCTGTTTTTT
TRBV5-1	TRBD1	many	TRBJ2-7	CASSLDLTGGRNEQYF	TGCGCCAGCAGCTTAGATCTGACAGGGGGCCGCAACGAGCAGTACTTC
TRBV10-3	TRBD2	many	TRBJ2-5	CAISDGAGGETQYF	TGTGCCATCAGTGACGGGGCGGGAGGGGAGACCCAGTACTTC
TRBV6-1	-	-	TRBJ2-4	CTSSTPGSNIQYF	TGTACCAGCAGCACCCCGGGAAGTAACATTCAGTACTTC
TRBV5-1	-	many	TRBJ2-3	CASSFGDTQYF	TGCGCCAGCAGCTTTGGAGATACGCAGTATTTT
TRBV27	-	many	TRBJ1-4	CASSAWGDNNEKLFF	TGTGCCAGCAGTGCCTGGGGGGACAATAATGAAAAACTGTTTTTT
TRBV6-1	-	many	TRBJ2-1	CASSIRQSSYNEQFF	TGTGCCAGCAGCATCAGGCAGAGCTCCTACAATGAGCAGTTCTTC
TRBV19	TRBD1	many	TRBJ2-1	CASLDRGTGVEQFF	TGTGCCAGCCTCGACAGGGGAACGGGGGTTGAGCAGTTCTTC
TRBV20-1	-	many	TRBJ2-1	CSARDQGGVSYNEQFF	TGCAGTGCTAGAGATCAGGGGGGGGTCTCCTACAATGAGCAGTTCTTC
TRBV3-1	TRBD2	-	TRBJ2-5	CASSRRDLGLGAETQYF	TGTGCCAGCAGCCGACGGGACCTCGGACTAGGGGCAGAGACCCAGTACTTC
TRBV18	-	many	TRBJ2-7	CASSQGYDYEQYF	TGTGCCAGCTCACAGGGGTACGACTACGAGCAGTACTTC
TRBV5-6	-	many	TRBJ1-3	CASSFGTIGNTIYF	TGTGCCAGCAGCTTTGGGACAATTGGAAACACCATATATTTT
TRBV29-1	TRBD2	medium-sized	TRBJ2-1	CSVEPSGGSSYNEQFF	TGCAGCGTTGAACCTAGCGGGGGCAGCTCCTACAATGAGCAGTTCTTC